The clone carrying this T cell receptor (beta chain) was counted a few times. The data were obtained in a study of beta chain features in type 1 diabetes. Expressed TCRB transcripts were sequenced after all isolated RNA was converted to cDNA. Profiling relied on immunoSEQ multiplex PCR, and the TCRdb table lists in-frame clones only, not all of them. This table has around 300,000 clones, 8% appearing once. Germline CDR1 ENHRY, CDR2 SYGVKD. The V end lost 2 bases, the J end lost 5 bases, and 9 bases lay between the germline ends. The CDR3 is 13 amino acids. This sequence originates from a woman aged 18-29 years in good health. The chain is built from TRBV10-3 and TRBJ1-1; D uncertain. The sample comprised central memory CD4+ T cells from blood. CDR3 loop: CAISETELTEAFF. Written as DNA, the CDR3 is TGTGCCATCAGTGAGACGGAGTTGACTGAAGCTTTCTTT.